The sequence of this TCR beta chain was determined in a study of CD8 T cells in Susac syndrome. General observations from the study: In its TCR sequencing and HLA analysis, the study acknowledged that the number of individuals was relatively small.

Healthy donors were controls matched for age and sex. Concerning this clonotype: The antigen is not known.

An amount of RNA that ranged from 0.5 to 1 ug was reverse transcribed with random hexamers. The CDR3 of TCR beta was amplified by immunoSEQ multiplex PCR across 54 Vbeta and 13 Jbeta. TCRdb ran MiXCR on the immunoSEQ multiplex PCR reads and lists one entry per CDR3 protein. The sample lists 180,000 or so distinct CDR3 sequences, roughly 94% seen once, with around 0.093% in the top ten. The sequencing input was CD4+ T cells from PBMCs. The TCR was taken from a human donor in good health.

The CDR3 reads CASSLDSGREQFF. The CDR3 nucleotides read TGTGCCAGCAGCTTAGACTCGGGTCGGGAGCAGTTCTTC. The V gene is TRBV7-9, the J gene TRBJ2-1; D gene uncertain. CDR3 length: 13 amino acids. Germline CDR1 reads SEHNR; CDR2 reads FQNEAQ (reference sequence). Between the trimmed V and J ends, which lost 1 base and 10 bases, there was a span of 11 bases.